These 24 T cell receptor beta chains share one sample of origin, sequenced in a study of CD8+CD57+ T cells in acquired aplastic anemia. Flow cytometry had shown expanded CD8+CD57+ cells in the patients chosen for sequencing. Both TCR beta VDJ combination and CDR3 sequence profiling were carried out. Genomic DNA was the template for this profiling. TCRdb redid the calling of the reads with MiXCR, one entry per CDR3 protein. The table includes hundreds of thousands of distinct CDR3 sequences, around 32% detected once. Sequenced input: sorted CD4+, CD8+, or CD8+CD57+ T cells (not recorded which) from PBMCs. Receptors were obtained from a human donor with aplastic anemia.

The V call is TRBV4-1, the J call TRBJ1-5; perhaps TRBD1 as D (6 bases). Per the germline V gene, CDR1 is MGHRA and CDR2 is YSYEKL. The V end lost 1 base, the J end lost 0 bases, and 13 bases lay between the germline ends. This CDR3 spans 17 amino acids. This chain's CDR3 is CASSQGGAGASNQPQHF. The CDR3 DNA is TGCGCCAGCAGCCAAGGCGGGGCAGGGGCTAGCAATCAGCCCCAGCATTTT.

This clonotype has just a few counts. CDR3 coding DNA: TGTGCCAGCAGTTTAGGCCACCTTAACTATGGCTACACCTTC. Protein: CASSLGHLNYGYTF. The chain combines TRBV12-3 or TRBV12-4 with TRBJ1-2, with D unclear. There are 14 residues in the CDR3. Trimming cost V 1 base and J 1 base, with 7 bases left between them.

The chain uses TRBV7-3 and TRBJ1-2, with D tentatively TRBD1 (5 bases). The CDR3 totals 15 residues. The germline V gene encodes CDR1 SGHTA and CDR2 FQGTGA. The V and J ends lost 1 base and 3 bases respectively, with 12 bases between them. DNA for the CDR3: TGTGCCAGCAGCTTAAAGCCAGGGAGTGACTATGGCTACACCTTC. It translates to CASSLKPGSDYGYTF. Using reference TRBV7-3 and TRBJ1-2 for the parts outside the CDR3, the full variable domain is GAGVSQTPSNKVTEKGKYVELRCDPISGHTALYWYRQSLGQGPEFLIYFQGTGAADDSGLPNDRFFAVRPEGSVSTLKIQRTERGDSAVYLCASSLKPGSDYGYTFGSGTRLTVV.

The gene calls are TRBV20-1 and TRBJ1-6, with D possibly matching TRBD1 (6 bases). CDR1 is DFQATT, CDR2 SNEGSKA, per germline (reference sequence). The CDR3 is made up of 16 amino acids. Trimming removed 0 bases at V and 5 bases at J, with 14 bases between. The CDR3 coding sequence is TGCAGTGCTAGAGATCGGGGGGGCGCGAATAATTCACCCCTCCACTTT. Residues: CSARDRGGANNSPLHF.

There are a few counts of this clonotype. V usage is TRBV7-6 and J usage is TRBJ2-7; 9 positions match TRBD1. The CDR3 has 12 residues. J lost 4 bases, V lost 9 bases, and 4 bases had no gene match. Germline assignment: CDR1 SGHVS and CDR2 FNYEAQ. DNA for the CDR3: TGTGCCAGTGGGACAGGGCCTTACGAGCAGTACTTC. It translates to CASGTGPYEQYF.

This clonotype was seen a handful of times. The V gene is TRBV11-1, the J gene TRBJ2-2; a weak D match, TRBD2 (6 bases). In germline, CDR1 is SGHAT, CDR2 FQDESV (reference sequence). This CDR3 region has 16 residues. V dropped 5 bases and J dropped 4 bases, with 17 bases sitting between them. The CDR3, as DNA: TGTGCCAGCAGCCTGGGGAGGATGCAGAGCACCGGGGAGCTGTTTTTT. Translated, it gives CASSLGRMQSTGELFF.

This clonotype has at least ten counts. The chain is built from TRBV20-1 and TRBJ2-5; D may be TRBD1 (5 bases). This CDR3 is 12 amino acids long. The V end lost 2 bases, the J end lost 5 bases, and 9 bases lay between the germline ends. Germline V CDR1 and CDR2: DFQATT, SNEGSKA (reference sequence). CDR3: CSARQGTETQYF. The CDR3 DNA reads TGCAGTGCTAGACAGGGCACGGAGACCCAGTACTTC.

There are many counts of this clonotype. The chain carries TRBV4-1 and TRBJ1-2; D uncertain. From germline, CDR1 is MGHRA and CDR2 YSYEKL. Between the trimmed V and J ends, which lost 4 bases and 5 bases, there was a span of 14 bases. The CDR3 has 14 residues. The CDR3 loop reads CASSPTLIPYGYTF. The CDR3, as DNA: TGCGCCAGCAGCCCCACACTGATTCCTTATGGCTACACCTTC.

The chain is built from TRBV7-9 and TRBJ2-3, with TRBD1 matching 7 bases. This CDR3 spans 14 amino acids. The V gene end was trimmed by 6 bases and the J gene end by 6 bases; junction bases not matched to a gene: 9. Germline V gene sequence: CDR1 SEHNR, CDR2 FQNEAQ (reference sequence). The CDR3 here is CASSITGAPDTQYF. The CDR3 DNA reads TGTGCCAGCAGTATCACAGGGGCCCCCGATACGCAGTATTTT.

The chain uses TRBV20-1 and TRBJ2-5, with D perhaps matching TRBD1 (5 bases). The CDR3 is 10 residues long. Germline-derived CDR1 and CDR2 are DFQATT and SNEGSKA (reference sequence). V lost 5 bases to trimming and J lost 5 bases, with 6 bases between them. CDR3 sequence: CSAYRETQYF. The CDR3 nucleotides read TGCAGTGCTTACAGGGAGACCCAGTACTTC.

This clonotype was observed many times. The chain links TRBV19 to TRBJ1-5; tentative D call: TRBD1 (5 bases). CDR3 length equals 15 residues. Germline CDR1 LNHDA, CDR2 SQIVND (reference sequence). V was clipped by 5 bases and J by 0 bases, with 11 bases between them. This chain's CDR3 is CASSQGEYSNQPQHF. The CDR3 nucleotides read TGTGCCAGTAGTCAAGGGGAATATAGCAATCAGCCCCAGCATTTT.

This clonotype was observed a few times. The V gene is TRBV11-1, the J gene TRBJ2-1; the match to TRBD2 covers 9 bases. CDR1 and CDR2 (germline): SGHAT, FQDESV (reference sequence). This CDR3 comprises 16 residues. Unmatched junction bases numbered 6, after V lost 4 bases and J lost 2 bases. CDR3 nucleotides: TGTGCCAGCAGCTCCGGACTAGCGTGGGCCTACAATGAGCAGTTCTTC. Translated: CASSSGLAWAYNEQFF.

The CDR3 nucleotides are TGCAGTGCTAGTTGGTCGGACCGGGGGCGGGGAGGCACCGGGGAGCTGTTTTTT. Protein: CSASWSDRGRGGTGELFF. The V gene is TRBV20-1, the J gene TRBJ2-2; D is perhaps TRBD1 or TRBD2 (6 bases each). Trimming stripped 3 bases from V and 4 bases from J, with 24 bases between. Germline CDR1 is DFQATT and CDR2 is SNEGSKA (reference sequence). CDR3 length: 18 amino acids.

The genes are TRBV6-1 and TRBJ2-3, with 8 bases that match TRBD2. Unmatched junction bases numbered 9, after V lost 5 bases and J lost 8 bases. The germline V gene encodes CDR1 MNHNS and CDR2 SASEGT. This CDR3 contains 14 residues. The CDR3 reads CASSTRTSLVTQYF. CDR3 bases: TGTGCCAGCAGTACCCGGACTAGCCTCGTTACGCAGTATTTT.

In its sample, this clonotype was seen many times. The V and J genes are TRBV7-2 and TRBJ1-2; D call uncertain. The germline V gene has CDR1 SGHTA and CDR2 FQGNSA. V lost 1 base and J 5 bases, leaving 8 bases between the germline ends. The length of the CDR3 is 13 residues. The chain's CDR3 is CASSLGSIYGYTF. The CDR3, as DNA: TGTGCCAGCAGCTTAGGTTCGATTTATGGCTACACCTTC.

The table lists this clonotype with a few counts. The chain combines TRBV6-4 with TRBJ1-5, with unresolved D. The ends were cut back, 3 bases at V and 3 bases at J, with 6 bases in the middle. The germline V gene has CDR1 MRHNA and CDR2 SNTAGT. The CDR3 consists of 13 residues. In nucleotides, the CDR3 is TGTGCCAGCAGTGAACACGTCAATCAGCCCCAGCATTTT. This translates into CASSEHVNQPQHF.

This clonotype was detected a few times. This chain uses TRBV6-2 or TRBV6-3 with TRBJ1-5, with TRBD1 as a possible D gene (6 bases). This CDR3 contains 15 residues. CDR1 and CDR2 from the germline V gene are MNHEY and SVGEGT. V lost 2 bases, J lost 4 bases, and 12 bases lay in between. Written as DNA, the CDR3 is TGTGCCAGCAGTTACCCGGACAGTCAAAATCAGCCCCAGCATTTT. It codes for CASSYPDSQNQPQHF.

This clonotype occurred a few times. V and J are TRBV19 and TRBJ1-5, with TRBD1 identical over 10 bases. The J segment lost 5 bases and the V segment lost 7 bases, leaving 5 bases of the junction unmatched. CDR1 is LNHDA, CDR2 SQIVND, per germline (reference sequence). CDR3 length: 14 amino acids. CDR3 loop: CASKYGTGDQPQHF. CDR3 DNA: TGTGCCAGTAAATACGGGACAGGGGATCAGCCCCAGCATTTT.

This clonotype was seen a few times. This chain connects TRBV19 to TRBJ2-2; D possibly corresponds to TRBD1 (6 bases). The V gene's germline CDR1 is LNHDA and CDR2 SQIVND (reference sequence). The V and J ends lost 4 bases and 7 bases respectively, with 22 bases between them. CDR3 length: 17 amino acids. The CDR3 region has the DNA TGTGCCAGTAGTACTCCCCCAGACAGGTTGCTCGGCGGGGAGCTGTTTTTT. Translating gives CASSTPPDRLLGGELFF.

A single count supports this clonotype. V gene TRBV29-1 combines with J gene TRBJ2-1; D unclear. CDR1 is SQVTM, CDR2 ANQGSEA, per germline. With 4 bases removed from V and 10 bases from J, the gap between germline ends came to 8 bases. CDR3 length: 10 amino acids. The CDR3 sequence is CSVGSFEQFF. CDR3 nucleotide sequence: TGCAGCGTTGGTTCGTTCGAGCAGTTCTTC.

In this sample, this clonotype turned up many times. This CDR3 reads CASSFLEGNTIYF. The CDR3, as DNA: TGTGCCAGCAGTTTTCTTGAGGGAAACACCATATATTTT. The genes are TRBV27 and TRBJ1-3, with no clear D. The germline CDR1 and CDR2 sequences are MNHEY and SMNVEV (reference sequence). This CDR3 contains 13 residues. Trimming pared 3 bases from V and 4 bases from J, leaving 7 bases between.

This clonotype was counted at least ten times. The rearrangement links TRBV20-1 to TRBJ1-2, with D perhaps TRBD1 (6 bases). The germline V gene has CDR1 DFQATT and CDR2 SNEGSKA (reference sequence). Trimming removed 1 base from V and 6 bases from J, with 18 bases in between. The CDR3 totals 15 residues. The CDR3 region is CSARVLGGFGHGYTF. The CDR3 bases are TGCAGTGCTAGAGTTTTGGGGGGCTTTGGTCATGGCTACACCTTC.

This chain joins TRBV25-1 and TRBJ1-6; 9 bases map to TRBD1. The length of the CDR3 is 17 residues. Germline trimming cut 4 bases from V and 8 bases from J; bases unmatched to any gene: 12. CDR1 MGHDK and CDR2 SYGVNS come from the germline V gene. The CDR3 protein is CASSAEHPRDRDSPLHF. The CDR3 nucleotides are TGTGCCAGCAGTGCTGAACATCCACGGGACAGGGATTCACCCCTCCACTTT. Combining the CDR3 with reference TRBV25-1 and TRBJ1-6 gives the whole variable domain EADIYQTPRYLVIGTGKKITLECSQTMGHDKMYWYQQDPGMELHLIHYSYGVNSTEKGDLSSESTVSRIRTEHFPLTLESARPSHTSQYLCASSAEHPRDRDSPLHFGNGTRLTVT.

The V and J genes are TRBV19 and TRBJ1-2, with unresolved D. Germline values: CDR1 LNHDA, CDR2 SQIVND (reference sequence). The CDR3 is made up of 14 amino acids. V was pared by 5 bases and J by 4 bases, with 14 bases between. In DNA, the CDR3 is TGTGCCAGTAGTCGACAAGTGATCCTCTATGGCTACACCTTC. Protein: CASSRQVILYGYTF.